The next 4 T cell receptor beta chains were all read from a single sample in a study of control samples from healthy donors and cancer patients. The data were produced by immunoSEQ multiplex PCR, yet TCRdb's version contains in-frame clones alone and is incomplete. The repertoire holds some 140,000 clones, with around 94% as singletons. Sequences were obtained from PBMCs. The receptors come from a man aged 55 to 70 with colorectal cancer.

The CDR3 sequence: CAWRRGDSRDYNEQFF. CDR3 bases: TGTGCCTGGAGACGCGGGGACAGCAGGGACTACAATGAGCAGTTCTTC. J is TRBJ2-1 and V is TRBV30; possibly TRBD1 for D (7 bases). Deletions cut 3 bases from V and 3 bases from J, with 18 bases between. Germline V CDR1 and CDR2: GTSNPN, SVGIG (reference sequence). The CDR3 spans 16 residues.

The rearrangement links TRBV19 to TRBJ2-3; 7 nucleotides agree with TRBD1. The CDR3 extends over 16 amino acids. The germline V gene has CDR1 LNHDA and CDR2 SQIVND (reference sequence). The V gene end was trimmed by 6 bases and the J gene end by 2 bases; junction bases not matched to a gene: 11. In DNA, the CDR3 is TGTGCCAGTAGATCGGAAGGGGGCAGATTCACAGATACGCAGTATTTT. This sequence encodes CASRSEGGRFTDTQYF.

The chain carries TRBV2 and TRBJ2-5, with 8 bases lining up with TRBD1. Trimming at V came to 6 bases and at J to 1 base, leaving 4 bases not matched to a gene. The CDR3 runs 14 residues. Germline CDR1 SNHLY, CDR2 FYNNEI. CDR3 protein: CASRLTGGQETQYF. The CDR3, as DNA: TGTGCCAGCAGGCTTACAGGGGGCCAAGAGACCCAGTACTTC.

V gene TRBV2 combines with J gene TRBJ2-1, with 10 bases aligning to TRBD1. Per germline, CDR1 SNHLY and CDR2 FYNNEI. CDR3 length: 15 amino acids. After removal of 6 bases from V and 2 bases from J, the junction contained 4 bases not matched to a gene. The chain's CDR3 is CASSGGQGTYNEQFF. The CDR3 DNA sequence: TGTGCCAGCAGCGGGGGACAGGGGACCTACAATGAGCAGTTCTTC.